The 17 T cell receptor beta chains given below trace back to one sample, sequenced in a study of CD8 T cells in ankylosing spondylitis listed by TCRdb under 2017. The library was obtained by 5' RACE. This sample was sequenced with an Illumina HiSeq 2500. TCRdb handled the public reads itself, with Q25 trimming in fastp and clone calling in MiXCR, and kept productive beta chains. Each record represents a unique CDR3 protein, reported with the most common genes and DNA among its rows. Present in this sample are roughly 7,000 distinct CDR3 sequences, approximately 3% of which were seen just once. The top ten clones comprise 35% to 40% of the sample. Sequenced material: blood, either unsorted or a sorted T cell fraction (not recorded which). The source of these receptors is a female donor with ankylosing spondylitis or in good health (not recorded which).

The chain recombines TRBV9 with TRBJ2-1; D remains ambiguous. The germline V and J ends were trimmed by 0 bases and 10 bases, with 8 bases remaining between them. In germline, CDR1 is SGDLS, CDR2 YYNGEE. The CDR3 loop spans 12 amino acids. The DNA for the CDR3 is TGTGCCAGCAGCGTAGGAGACTGGGAGCAGTTCTTC. Translation gives CASSVGDWEQFF.

This clonotype was counted many times. V is TRBV9 and J is TRBJ2-5; the match to TRBD2 covers 14 bases. The CDR3 consists of 17 residues. Germline-derived CDR1 and CDR2 are SGDLS and YYNGEE. V lost 3 bases, J lost 5 bases, and 9 bases stayed unmatched. This CDR3 reads CASSASTSGRADETQYF. Here the CDR3 DNA reads TGTGCCAGCAGCGCCTCGACTAGCGGGAGGGCCGATGAGACCCAGTACTTC.

This clonotype was counted many times. This chain connects TRBV9 to TRBJ2-7; D unclear. The ends were cut back, 3 bases at V and 0 bases at J, with 10 bases in the middle. The V gene's germline CDR1 is SGDLS and CDR2 YYNGEE. The CDR3 sequence is 14 residues long. The CDR3 region has the DNA TGTGCCAGCAGCGGAACACAGAGCTCCTACGAGCAGTACTTC. This translates into CASSGTQSSYEQYF.

Sample share makes this clonotype medium-sized (0.01 to 0.1%). The chain employs TRBV9 and TRBJ2-1; TRBD1 matches at 7 bases. V lost 4 bases, J lost 6 bases, and 7 bases stayed unmatched. Germline-derived CDR1 and CDR2 are SGDLS and YYNGEE. The CDR3 consists of 14 residues. The chain's CDR3 is CASSPIQGVNEQFF. The CDR3 coding sequence is TGTGCCAGCAGCCCAATCCAGGGGGTCAATGAGCAGTTCTTC.

This clonotype is medium-sized (0.01 to 0.1%). The rearrangement uses TRBV9 and TRBJ2-7, with D possibly TRBD2 on 5 matching bases. V lost 3 bases, J lost 2 bases, and 15 bases lay in between. The CDR3 spans 15 residues. CDR1 is SGDLS and CDR2 is YYNGEE in the germline V gene. CDR3 nucleotide sequence: TGTGCCAGCAGCGACGGAGGAGAATTAGCCTACGAGCAGTACTTC. Protein sequence: CASSDGGELAYEQYF.

This clonotype came up many times. This CDR3 is CASSATGDHEQFF. CDR3 sequence (DNA): TGTGCCAGCAGCGCGACAGGGGATCATGAGCAGTTCTTC. J is TRBJ2-1 and V is TRBV9; TRBD1 aligns across 8 bases. The germline V gene encodes CDR1 SGDLS and CDR2 YYNGEE. With V trimmed by 3 bases and J by 8 bases, 4 bases remained unmatched. CDR3 length: 13 residues.

This clonotype was found a few times. The chain uses TRBV9 and TRBJ2-1, with a tentative D call TRBD2 (5 bases). Per the germline V gene, CDR1 is SGDLS and CDR2 is YYNGEE. The CDR3 length is 15 residues. V shed 3 bases and J shed 10 bases, with 20 bases lying between them. CDR3 sequence reads: CASSGSLRGSLEQFF. The CDR3 region has the DNA TGTGCCAGCAGCGGATCCCTAAGAGGGAGTCTAGAGCAGTTCTTC.

Relative to its sample, this clonotype is medium-sized. The chain carries TRBV9 and TRBJ2-1; D is ambiguous. V lost 0 bases and J 4 bases, leaving 8 bases between the germline ends. CDR3 length: 14 residues. Looked up from germline, CDR1 is SGDLS and CDR2 is YYNGEE. CDR3: CASSVVGSYNEQFF. The DNA for the CDR3 is TGTGCCAGCAGCGTAGTAGGGTCTTACAATGAGCAGTTCTTC. Full variable domain (remainder filled in from reference TRBV9 and TRBJ2-1): DSGVTQTPKHLITATGQRVTLRCSPRSGDLSVYWYQQSLDQGLQFLIQYYNGEERAKGNILERFSAQQFPDLHSELNLSSLELGDSALYFCASSVVGSYNEQFFGPGTRLTVL.

This clonotype was seen many times. This chain connects TRBV9 to TRBJ1-1, with a possible D match to TRBD1 (5 bases). This CDR3 is built from 16 residues. In germline, CDR1 is SGDLS, CDR2 YYNGEE. Trimming stripped 3 bases from V and 5 bases from J, with 20 bases between. The DNA of the CDR3 is TGTGCCAGCAGCGCTACGCGACTCGCCCAGGGTACTGAAGCTTTCTTT. Its protein product is CASSATRLAQGTEAFF.

The sample holds many counts of this clonotype. This sequence joins TRBV9 and TRBJ2-3; D may be TRBD1 or TRBD2 (6 bases each). The V gene's germline CDR1 is SGDLS and CDR2 YYNGEE. This CDR3 region has 15 residues. V shed 3 bases and J shed 4 bases, with 15 bases lying between them. CDR3 residues: CASSEWGAFSDTQYF. For the CDR3, the DNA is TGTGCCAGCAGCGAGTGGGGGGCGTTTTCAGATACGCAGTATTTT.

This clonotype has ten or more counts. The V call is TRBV9, the J call TRBJ1-4; the D is unclear. This CDR3 is built from 14 residues. Germline loops: CDR1 SGDLS, CDR2 YYNGEE. Trimming pared 0 bases from V and 4 bases from J, leaving 7 bases between. CDR3 nucleotide sequence: TGTGCCAGCAGCGTAGGGAGTAGTAATGAAAAACTGTTTTTT. It is translated as CASSVGSSNEKLFF. The full variable domain, in which reference TRBV9 and TRBJ1-4 provide the parts outside the CDR3, is DSGVTQTPKHLITATGQRVTLRCSPRSGDLSVYWYQQSLDQGLQFLIQYYNGEERAKGNILERFSAQQFPDLHSELNLSSLELGDSALYFCASSVGSSNEKLFFGSGTQLSVL.

This clonotype was seen repeatedly, ten times or more. The chain's CDR3 is CASSVEGIYEQYF. DNA of the CDR3: TGTGCCAGCAGCGTAGAGGGGATCTACGAGCAGTACTTC. V usage is TRBV9 and J usage is TRBJ2-7; tentative D call: TRBD1 (5 bases). Between the trimmed V and J ends, which lost 0 bases and 3 bases, there was a span of 7 bases. This CDR3 contains 13 residues. CDR1 is SGDLS and CDR2 is YYNGEE in the germline V gene.

This clonotype was found many times. The rearrangement joins TRBV9 to TRBJ2-2; 10 bases are shared with TRBD1. Germline CDR1 and CDR2: SGDLS and YYNGEE. The CDR3 runs to 17 residues. V shed 4 bases and J 7 bases; nucleotides not matched to a gene: 13. The CDR3 nucleotides read TGTGCCAGCAGCCCCTCATCGACAGGGGGCGCAGGCGGGGAGCTGTTTTTT. Translated, it gives CASSPSSTGGAGGELFF.

This clonotype is medium-sized (0.01 to 0.1%) by share. The V gene is TRBV9, the J gene TRBJ2-7; no firm D call. The CDR3 runs to 13 residues. V lost 4 bases and J lost 0, with 8 bases in between. The germline gives CDR1 SGDLS, CDR2 YYNGEE. CDR3 amino acids: CASSPIYSYEQYF. The CDR3, as DNA: TGTGCCAGCAGCCCCATTTACTCCTACGAGCAGTACTTC.

This clonotype appeared many times. The chain has TRBV9 and TRBJ1-1, with TRBD1 matching 12 bases. Germline V gene data show CDR1 as SGDLS and CDR2 as YYNGEE. V was pared by 1 base and J by 0 bases, with 7 bases of the junction left unmatched. The CDR3 has 18 amino acids. Here the CDR3 reads CASSVNPGQGALNTEAFF. CDR3 sequence (DNA): TGTGCCAGCAGCGTAAACCCGGGACAGGGGGCACTGAACACTGAAGCTTTCTTT.

This clonotype was seen many times. The chain links TRBV9 to TRBJ2-3, with 8 bases matching TRBD1. J gave up 2 bases and V 3 bases, and 2 bases lay outside the gene matches. Germline assignment: CDR1 SGDLS and CDR2 YYNGEE. The CDR3 loop spans 14 amino acids. The chain's CDR3 is CASSGQGYTDTQYF. The CDR3 DNA is TGTGCCAGCAGCGGACAGGGGTACACAGATACGCAGTATTTT.

By frequency in the sample, this clonotype is medium-sized. The rearrangement links TRBV9 to TRBJ2-2, with D tentatively TRBD2 (5 bases). This CDR3 region has 12 residues. The germline V gene encodes CDR1 SGDLS and CDR2 YYNGEE. V gave up 4 bases and J gave up 7 bases, with 8 bases separating them. For the CDR3, the DNA is TGTGCCAGCAGCACGGGGAGCGGGGAGCTGTTTTTT. It encodes CASSTGSGELFF.